A selection of T cell receptor beta chains follows, all from one sample in a study of cytomegalovirus exposure and HLA in healthy donors. The protocol was immunoSEQ multiplex PCR, while the TCRdb copy is restricted to in-frame clones and leaves out a portion. The sample carries 150,000 or so clones, 75% recorded once. The sample was PBMCs. Receptors originate from a man aged 18 to 29 in good health and CMV-seropositive. Each CDR3 is given with its conserved first and last residue. D genes are given only for firm matches. Only some rows state a clone size, as once, few, many or a class for expanded clones.

v_call: TRBV4-1
d_call: TRBD2
clone_size: .
j_call: TRBJ2-3
cdr3_nt: TGCGCCAGCAGCCAAGGGGGACTAGCGAGATTCCCAAGCACAGATACGCAGTATTTT
cdr3_aa: CASSQGGLARFPSTDTQYF

v_call: TRBV2
d_call: TRBD1
clone_size: .
j_call: TRBJ1-5
cdr3_nt: TGTGCCAGCAATATTCAGGGACAGGGGAGGACTCAGCCCCAGCATTTT
cdr3_aa: CASNIQGQGRTQPQHF

v_call: TRBV28
d_call: TRBD2
clone_size: once
j_call: TRBJ2-7
cdr3_nt: TGTGCCAGCAGTTCCCCCCGCGGGAGGGCCGGATACGAGCAGTACTTC
cdr3_aa: CASSSPRGRAGYEQYF

v_call: TRBV7-3
d_call: .
clone_size: .
j_call: TRBJ2-1
cdr3_nt: TGTGCCAGCAGCCTAAAGCGGGCTTTCTACAATGAGCAGTTCTTC
cdr3_aa: CASSLKRAFYNEQFF

v_call: TRBV30
d_call: .
clone_size: .
j_call: TRBJ2-1
cdr3_nt: TGTGCCTGGGGTACCGGGACAAGCCTCAATGAGCAGTTCTTC
cdr3_aa: CAWGTGTSLNEQFF

v_call: TRBV7-9
d_call: .
clone_size: .
j_call: TRBJ1-3
cdr3_nt: TGTGCCAGCAGCTTATCAGGGAAGGAGCGAAACACCATATATTTT
cdr3_aa: CASSLSGKERNTIYF

v_call: TRBV4-1
d_call: .
clone_size: .
j_call: TRBJ1-2
cdr3_nt: TGCGCCAGCAGCCAAGATTCGGGGTGGAATGGCTACACCTTC
cdr3_aa: CASSQDSGWNGYTF

v_call: TRBV30
d_call: .
clone_size: .
j_call: TRBJ1-2
cdr3_nt: TGTGCCTGGAGTGTCTCGACAGGTCTAAACTATGGCTACACCTTC
cdr3_aa: CAWSVSTGLNYGYTF

v_call: TRBV5-1
d_call: .
clone_size: .
j_call: TRBJ2-2
cdr3_nt: TGCGCCAGCAGCTTAGCACCCGGAGGGCCGGGCACCGGGGAGCTGTTTTTT
cdr3_aa: CASSLAPGGPGTGELFF

v_call: TRBV4-1
d_call: .
clone_size: .
j_call: TRBJ2-2
cdr3_nt: TGCGCCAGCAGCCAACCAGACAGACCCGCGAACACCGGGGAGCTGTTTTTT
cdr3_aa: CASSQPDRPANTGELFF

v_call: TRBV10-3
d_call: TRBD1
clone_size: .
j_call: TRBJ2-7
cdr3_nt: TGTGCCATCAAGGGACAGAGCTACGAGCAGTACTTC
cdr3_aa: CAIKGQSYEQYF

v_call: TRBV4-1
d_call: .
clone_size: few
j_call: TRBJ2-2
cdr3_nt: TGCGCCAGCAGCCAAGGGATTAGGGGCACCGGGGAGCTGTTTTTT
cdr3_aa: CASSQGIRGTGELFF

v_call: TRBV6-1
d_call: .
clone_size: .
j_call: TRBJ1-2
cdr3_nt: TGTGCCAGCAGTGAAAACAGGGAGGGGCTCTATGGCTACACCTTC
cdr3_aa: CASSENREGLYGYTF

v_call: TRBV28
d_call: .
clone_size: .
j_call: TRBJ2-7
cdr3_nt: TGTGCCAGCAGTACAGGGAAAGTAAGGTACGAGCAGTACTTC
cdr3_aa: CASSTGKVRYEQYF

v_call: TRBV5-4
d_call: TRBD2
clone_size: .
j_call: TRBJ2-5
cdr3_nt: TGTGCCAGCAGCATTACACTGACTAGCGGTCCTTTTCAAGAGACCCAGTACTTC
cdr3_aa: CASSITLTSGPFQETQYF

v_call: TRBV15
d_call: .
clone_size: .
j_call: TRBJ1-3
cdr3_nt: TGTGCCACCAGCCTACGTGTGAACACCATATATTTT
cdr3_aa: CATSLRVNTIYF

v_call: TRBV20-1
d_call: .
clone_size: once
j_call: TRBJ1-5
cdr3_nt: TGCAGTGCTAGCGGGAATCAGCCCCAGCATTTT
cdr3_aa: CSASGNQPQHF

v_call: TRBV4-1
d_call: .
clone_size: .
j_call: TRBJ1-5
cdr3_nt: TGCGCCAGCAGCCAAGAATACACAGGCCCCTATCAGCCCCAGCATTTT
cdr3_aa: CASSQEYTGPYQPQHF

v_call: TRBV7-2
d_call: TRBD1
clone_size: .
j_call: TRBJ1-1
cdr3_nt: TGTGCCAGCAGCTCAAGACAGGGGAGGAACACTGAAGCTTTTTTT
cdr3_aa: CASSSRQGRNTEAFF

v_call: TRBV2
d_call: TRBD2
clone_size: .
j_call: TRBJ2-5
cdr3_nt: TGTGCCAGCAGTCCCCGGTGGACTAGCGGACAAGAGACCCAGTACTTC
cdr3_aa: CASSPRWTSGQETQYF

v_call: TRBV10-2
d_call: .
clone_size: .
j_call: TRBJ2-2
cdr3_nt: TGCGCCAGCAGTGAGTCGACTCGGCGTACCGGGGAGCTGTTTTTT
cdr3_aa: CASSESTRRTGELFF

v_call: TRBV5-1
d_call: TRBD2
clone_size: few
j_call: TRBJ2-2
cdr3_nt: TGCGCCAGCAGCTTCGGGACTAGCGGGACCGGGGAGCTGTTTTTT
cdr3_aa: CASSFGTSGTGELFF

v_call: TRBV7-9
d_call: TRBD1
clone_size: few
j_call: TRBJ2-1
cdr3_nt: TGTGCCAGCAGCCTAACAGGGGATGAGCAGTTCTTC
cdr3_aa: CASSLTGDEQFF

v_call: TRBV30
d_call: .
clone_size: .
j_call: TRBJ1-4
cdr3_nt: TGTGCCTGGGGAGGTGAAAAACTGTTTTTT
cdr3_aa: CAWGGEKLFF

v_call: TRBV5-1
d_call: TRBD2
clone_size: .
j_call: TRBJ2-1
cdr3_nt: TGCGCCAGCAGCTTGCTCGGGACTAGCGGGAGAAAGTACGACAATGAGCAGTTCTTC
cdr3_aa: CASSLLGTSGRKYDNEQFF

v_call: TRBV6-4
d_call: TRBD2
clone_size: few
j_call: TRBJ2-1
cdr3_nt: TGTGCCAGCAGTGACACCCGGACTAGCGGGAGGAGTGAGCAGTTCTTC
cdr3_aa: CASSDTRTSGRSEQFF

v_call: TRBV30
d_call: .
clone_size: once
j_call: TRBJ1-1
cdr3_nt: TGTGCCTGGAGGTTCGGGATGAACACTGAAGCTTTCTTT
cdr3_aa: CAWRFGMNTEAFF

v_call: TRBV9
d_call: .
clone_size: .
j_call: TRBJ1-1
cdr3_nt: TGTGCCAGCAGCGTAGTTATATTTTCTGAAGCTTTCTTT
cdr3_aa: CASSVVIFSEAFF

v_call: TRBV15
d_call: TRBD2
clone_size: once
j_call: TRBJ2-7
cdr3_nt: TGTGCCACCAGCCCCGGGACTAGCGGATACGAGCAGTACTTC
cdr3_aa: CATSPGTSGYEQYF

v_call: TRBV4-1
d_call: .
clone_size: .
j_call: TRBJ2-2
cdr3_nt: TGCGCCAGCAGCCATGGATCGACAGGCCCCACCGGGGAGCTGTTTTTT
cdr3_aa: CASSHGSTGPTGELFF

v_call: TRBV9
d_call: TRBD2
clone_size: .
j_call: TRBJ2-1
cdr3_nt: TGTGCCAGCAGCGACAACCGGGACTACCAAATAGACTACAATGAGCAGTTCTTC
cdr3_aa: CASSDNRDYQIDYNEQFF

v_call: TRBV5-4
d_call: .
clone_size: .
j_call: TRBJ2-7
cdr3_nt: TGTGCCAGCAGCTTGTCGGGGAGCTCCTACGAGCAGTACTTC
cdr3_aa: CASSLSGSSYEQYF